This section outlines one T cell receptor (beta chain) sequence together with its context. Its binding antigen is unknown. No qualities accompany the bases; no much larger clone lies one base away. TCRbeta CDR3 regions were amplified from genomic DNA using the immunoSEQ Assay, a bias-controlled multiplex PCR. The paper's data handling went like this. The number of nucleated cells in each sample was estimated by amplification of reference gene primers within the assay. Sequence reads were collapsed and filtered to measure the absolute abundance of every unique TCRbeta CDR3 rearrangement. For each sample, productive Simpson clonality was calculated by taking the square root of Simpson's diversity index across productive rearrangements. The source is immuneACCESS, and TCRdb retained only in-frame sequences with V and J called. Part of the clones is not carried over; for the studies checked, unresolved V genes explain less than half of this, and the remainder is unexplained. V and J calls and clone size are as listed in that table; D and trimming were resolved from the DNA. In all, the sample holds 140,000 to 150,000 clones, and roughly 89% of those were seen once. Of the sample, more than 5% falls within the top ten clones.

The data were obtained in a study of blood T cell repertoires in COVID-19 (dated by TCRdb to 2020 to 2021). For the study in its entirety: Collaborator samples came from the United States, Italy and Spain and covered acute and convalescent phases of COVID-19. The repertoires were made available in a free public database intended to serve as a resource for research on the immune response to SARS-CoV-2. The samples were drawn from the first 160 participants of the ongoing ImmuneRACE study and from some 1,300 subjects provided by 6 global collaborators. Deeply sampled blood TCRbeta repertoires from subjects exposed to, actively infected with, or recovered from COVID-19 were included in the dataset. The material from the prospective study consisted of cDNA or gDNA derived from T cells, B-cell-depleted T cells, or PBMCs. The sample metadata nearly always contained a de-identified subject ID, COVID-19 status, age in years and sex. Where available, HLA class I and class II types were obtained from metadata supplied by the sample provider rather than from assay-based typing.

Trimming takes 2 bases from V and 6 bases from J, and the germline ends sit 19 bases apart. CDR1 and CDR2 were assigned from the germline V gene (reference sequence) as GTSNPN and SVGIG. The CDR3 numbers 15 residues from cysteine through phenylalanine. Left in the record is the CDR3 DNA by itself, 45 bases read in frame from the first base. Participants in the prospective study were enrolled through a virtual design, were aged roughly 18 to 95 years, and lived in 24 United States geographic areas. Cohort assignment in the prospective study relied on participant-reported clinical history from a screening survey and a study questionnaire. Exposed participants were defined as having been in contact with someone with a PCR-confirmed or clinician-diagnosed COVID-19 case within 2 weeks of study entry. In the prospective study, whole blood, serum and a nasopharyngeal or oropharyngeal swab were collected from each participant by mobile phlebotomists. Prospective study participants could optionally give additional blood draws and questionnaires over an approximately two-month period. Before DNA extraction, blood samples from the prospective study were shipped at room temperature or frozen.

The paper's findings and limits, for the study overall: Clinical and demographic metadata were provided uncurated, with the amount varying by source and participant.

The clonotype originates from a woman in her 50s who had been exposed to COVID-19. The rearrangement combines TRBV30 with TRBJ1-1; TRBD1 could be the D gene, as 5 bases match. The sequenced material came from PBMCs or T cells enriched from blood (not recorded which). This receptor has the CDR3 CAWSSWGGVKPEAFF. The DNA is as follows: TGTGCCTGGAGTTCCTGGGGGGGAGTTAAGCCTGAAGCTTTCTTT.